Included here is one T cell receptor beta chain sequence, with context. No antigen is known for it. The sample comes from a study of cytomegalovirus exposure and HLA in healthy donors. Overall study context: Unique TCRs numbering approximately 80 million, obtained from HLA-typed donors, made up an early data release.

This CDR3 has 13 amino acids. Germline lookup yields CDR1 MDHEN and CDR2 SYDVKM. Trimming removed 10 bases at V and 0 bases at J, with 12 bases between. The PCR contained 60 Vbeta and 13 Jbeta primers. Method: immunoSEQ multiplex PCR; TCRdb's copy keeps in-frame clones and lacks some. The sample comprises roughly 150,000 clones, under 90% of which are singletons, and approximately 2.4% rests with the top ten. General observations from the study: CMV serostatus stood as the only immune exposure information on hand.

The chain is built from TRBV28 and TRBJ1-1; TRBD1 is a possible D gene (6 bases). The origin of this receptor is a male donor in good health and CMV-seronegative. What was sequenced was PBMCs. CDR3 nucleotide sequence: TGTGCCACCTGGACAGACATGAACACTGAAGCTTTCTTT. Its protein product is CATWTDMNTEAFF.